Shown below are 28 T cell receptor beta chains from a single sample sequenced in a study of early T cells in non-severe SARS-CoV-2 infection. TCRdb analysed the 5' RACE reads with MiXCR anew, one entry per CDR3 protein. The sample consists of tens of thousands of distinct CDR3 sequences, approximately 4.8% of them appearing once. Material for sequencing was whole blood. The origin of the receptors is an adult who was a healthcare worker with PCR-confirmed SARS-CoV-2 infection or an uninfected control (not recorded which).

This clonotype was counted at least ten times. The chain has TRBV7-9 and TRBJ2-1; 9 bases fit TRBD2. The V segment lost 0 bases and the J segment 15 bases; nucleotides outside the gene matches: 9. The CDR3 runs to 14 residues. CDR1 SEHNR and CDR2 FQNEAQ come from the germline V gene (reference sequence). As DNA, the CDR3 is TGTGCCAGCAGCTTAGCTTTAGCGGGAGTGGCTTCGTTCTTC. Its translation is CASSLALAGVASFF.

Comments on this clonotype: Being one base from a much bigger clone, this may be a read error. CDR3 protein: CVSSLTADPGRYYNEQFF. CDR3 coding DNA: TGTGTCAGCAGCTTAACAGCCGATCCGGGACGGTACTACAATGAGCAGTTCTTC. The chain links TRBV7-3 to TRBJ2-1; the D gene could be TRBD1 or TRBD2 (5 bases each). This CDR3 region has 18 residues. From germline, CDR1 is SGHTA and CDR2 FQGTGA. Together with reference TRBV7-3 and TRBJ2-1, the CDR3 gives the full variable domain: GAGVSQTPSNKVTEKGKYVELRCDPISGHTALYWYRQSLGQGPEFLIYFQGTGAADDSGLPNDRFFAVRPEGSVSTLKIQRTERGDSAVYLCVSSLTADPGRYYNEQFFGPGTRLTVL.

This clonotype occurred many times. J is TRBJ2-7 and V is TRBV3-1; 8 nucleotides match TRBD2. Losses at the gene ends were 2 bases for V and 4 bases for J; bases not matched to a gene: 10. The germline V gene encodes CDR1 LGHDT and CDR2 YNNKEL (reference sequence). The CDR3 is made up of 16 amino acids. Here the CDR3 reads CASSQFGAGVSYEQYF. The CDR3 DNA sequence: TGTGCCAGCAGCCAATTTGGAGCGGGAGTAAGTTACGAGCAGTACTTC.

The V gene is TRBV12-3 or TRBV12-4, the J gene TRBJ2-7, with a tentative D call TRBD2 (8 bases). V lost 3 bases and J 7 bases, leaving 16 bases between the germline ends. The CDR3 extends over 14 amino acids. The CDR3 DNA reads TGTGCCAGCAGTTTTCCCGGGAGGGGGCAAGAGCAGTACTTC. Its protein is CASSFPGRGQEQYF.

This clonotype has at least ten counts. The chain couples TRBV18 to TRBJ2-6, with 7 bases fitting TRBD1. This CDR3 is 15 amino acids long. Per germline, CDR1 KGHSH and CDR2 LQKENI. J was trimmed by 4 bases and V by 6 bases; bases with no gene match: 6. CDR3 DNA: TGTGCCAGCTCTGACAGGGCGGACGGGGCCAACGTCCTGACTTTC. This codes for CASSDRADGANVLTF.

This clonotype occurred many times. The chain combines TRBV5-4 with TRBJ1-4; a weak D match, TRBD1 (5 bases). The CDR3 is made up of 15 amino acids. V dropped 0 bases and J dropped 7 bases, with 13 bases sitting between them. Germline loops: CDR1 SGHNT, CDR2 YYREEE (reference sequence). This CDR3 reads CASSLGQGRTEKLFF. DNA for the CDR3: TGTGCCAGCAGCTTGGGGCAGGGAAGAACTGAAAAACTGTTTTTT.

This clonotype was counted at least ten times. The chain couples TRBV29-1 to TRBJ1-2; no clear D gene. The CDR3 has 13 amino acids. Germline V gene sequence: CDR1 SQVTM, CDR2 ANQGSEA. Deletions cut 0 bases from V and 4 bases from J, with 9 bases between. In DNA form, the CDR3 reads TGCAGCGTTGAAGACGGAAAGATCTATGGCTACACCTTC. Protein product: CSVEDGKIYGYTF.

At least ten counts were recorded for this clonotype. The chain uses TRBV6-2 or TRBV6-3 and TRBJ2-6; 9 nucleotides match TRBD1. The CDR3 length is 19 residues. Trimming took 7 bases from V and 4 from J; bases not matched to a gene: 17. The germline gives CDR1 MNHEY, CDR2 SVGEGT. In DNA, the CDR3 is TGTGCCAGCAAAACGACGGGACAGGGATTCCTAGCCGGGGCCAACGTCCTGACTTTC. Translated: CASKTTGQGFLAGANVLTF.

This clonotype has a count of ten or more. The chain carries TRBV19 and TRBJ2-2; D uncertain. V gave up 5 bases and J gave up 6 bases, with 10 bases separating them. This CDR3 contains 13 residues. Germline loops: CDR1 LNHDA, CDR2 SQIVND (reference sequence). The CDR3 protein is CASSHRGSGELFF. The CDR3 DNA follows: TGTGCCAGTAGTCACAGAGGCTCCGGGGAGCTGTTTTTT.

In its sample, this clonotype was seen many times. This sequence joins TRBV10-2 and TRBJ2-1; the D is unclear. This CDR3 is built from 11 residues. The ends were cut back, 5 bases at V and 7 bases at J, with 6 bases in the middle. Germline assignment: CDR1 WSHSY and CDR2 SAAADI. The CDR3 DNA sequence: TGCGCCAGCAGTAACAGAAATGAGCAGTTCTTC. Translation gives CASSNRNEQFF.

This clonotype was detected many times. This rearrangement joins TRBV20-1 to TRBJ2-3; 12 bases align to TRBD2. With 4 bases clipped from V and 7 bases from J, the junction kept 6 bases outside the gene matches. The CDR3 is 14 residues long. Germline lookup yields CDR1 DFQATT and CDR2 SNEGSKA (reference sequence). The CDR3 DNA follows: TGCAGTGCTACTACTAGCGGGAGGAGGAATACGCAGTATTTT. Protein: CSATTSGRRNTQYF.

This clonotype was counted many times. The chain carries TRBV5-1 and TRBJ2-5, with 9 positions matching TRBD2. The trim removed 4 bases at V and 4 bases at J, leaving 11 bases unmatched. CDR3 length: 16 residues. Looked up from germline, CDR1 is SGHRS and CDR2 is YFSETQ. The CDR3 spells CASSLGGTSRIETQYF. In DNA form, the CDR3 reads TGCGCCAGCAGCCTGGGAGGGACTAGCCGAATAGAGACCCAGTACTTC.

This clonotype was seen at least ten times. The V and J genes are TRBV29-1 and TRBJ2-3, with D perhaps matching TRBD1 or TRBD2 (7 bases each). Per the germline V gene, CDR1 is SQVTM and CDR2 is ANQGSEA. Trimming shortened V by 7 bases and J by 2 bases, and 22 bases separated the two germline ends. The CDR3 has 16 residues. DNA for the CDR3: TGCAGCGCTCGAAGGGGGCTAGCGGATCTCACAGATACGCAGTATTTT. Protein: CSARRGLADLTDTQYF.

This clonotype was seen at least ten times. The rearrangement joins TRBV20-1 to TRBJ2-2, with a tentative D call TRBD1 (7 bases). This CDR3 is 13 amino acids long. Trimming shortened V by 6 bases and J by 4 bases, and 12 bases separated the two germline ends. Germline lookup yields CDR1 DFQATT and CDR2 SNEGSKA (reference sequence). CDR3 in amino acids: CSAGGQTTGELFF. Written as DNA, the CDR3 is TGCAGTGCCGGGGGACAGACCACCGGGGAGCTGTTTTTT.

This clonotype was seen many times. J is TRBJ2-7 and V is TRBV5-4, with TRBD2 identical over 13 bases. The CDR3 is made up of 16 amino acids. CDR1 and CDR2 from the germline V gene are SGHNT and YYREEE (reference sequence). The V gene end was trimmed by 0 bases and the J gene end by 5 bases; junction bases not matched to a gene: 5. CDR3 coding DNA: TGTGCCAGCAGCTTGGCAGGGACTAGCGGGGCGCACGAGCAGTACTTC. Translating gives CASSLAGTSGAHEQYF.

This clonotype was seen many times. The chain joins TRBV20-1 to TRBJ2-2; 8 bases fit TRBD2. This CDR3 is 16 amino acids long. V lost 0 bases and J lost 6; bases outside the gene matches: 9. Germline V gene lookup returns CDR1 DFQATT and CDR2 SNEGSKA (reference sequence). The DNA of the CDR3 is TGCAGTGCTAGAGACCCGGGACTAGGAAGGGCCGGGGAGCTGTTTTTT. Translation: CSARDPGLGRAGELFF.

This clonotype was seen only a few times. The chain has TRBV4-1 and TRBJ1-5; D is undetermined. The CDR3 sequence is 15 residues long. Germline V gene lookup returns CDR1 MGHRA and CDR2 YSYEKL. Between the trimmed V and J ends, which lost 0 bases and 0 bases, there was a span of 6 bases. CDR3 DNA: TGCGCCAGCAGCCAAGAGGAGTTTAGCAATCAGCCCCAGCATTTT. This sequence encodes CASSQEEFSNQPQHF.

Notes on this clonotype: A much larger clone differs from this one at a single base, so this may be a read error. The chain combines TRBV18 with TRBJ2-4; D not resolved. Trimming took 2 bases from V and 1 from J, leaving 3 bases between them. The germline V gene has CDR1 KGHSH and CDR2 LQKENI. This CDR3 region has 13 residues. CDR3 DNA: TGTGCCAGCTCACCAAGGGCCAAAAACATTCAGTACTTC. Amino acid sequence: CASSPRAKNIQYF.

This clonotype was counted ten times or more. This rearrangement joins TRBV6-1 to TRBJ1-4; the D is unclear. The V gene lost 6 bases and the J gene lost 9 bases, with 17 bases spanning the gap. CDR1 and CDR2 (germline): MNHNS, SASEGT. The CDR3 runs to 14 residues. DNA for the CDR3: TGTGCCAGCAGCGACATGACATCCCAGCAAAAACTGTTTTTT. It encodes CASSDMTSQQKLFF.

This rearrangement joins TRBV29-1 to TRBJ2-7; D not certain. The CDR3 totals 11 residues. Germline V lookup: CDR1 SQVTM, CDR2 ANQGSEA. The V and J ends lost 3 bases and 4 bases respectively, with 7 bases between them. The CDR3 DNA sequence: TGCAGCGTTGAGCACAGTTACGAGCAGTACTTC. Translating it yields CSVEHSYEQYF.

V usage is TRBV7-8 and J usage is TRBJ2-2; D not certain. This CDR3 spans 13 amino acids. Germline V CDR1 and CDR2: SGHVS, FQNEAQ. Trimming left V 4 bases short and J 8 bases short, with 11 bases between. CDR3: CASSSKQRGELFF. DNA for the CDR3: TGTGCCAGCAGCTCTAAACAGAGGGGGGAGCTGTTTTTT. Filled out from reference TRBV7-8 and TRBJ2-2, the complete variable domain reads GAGVSQSPRYKVAKRGQDVALRCDPISGHVSLFWYQQALGQGPEFLTYFQNEAQLDKSGLPSDRFFAERPEGSVSTLKIQRTQQEDSAVYLCASSSKQRGELFFGEGSRLTVL.

This clonotype was counted at least ten times. The chain links TRBV6-1 to TRBJ1-1; 7 bases are shared with TRBD1. V trimming: 4 bases; J trimming: 4 bases; junction bases outside the gene matches: 6. From germline, CDR1 is MNHNS and CDR2 SASEGT. The CDR3 is 14 amino acids. The CDR3 DNA reads as TGTGCCAGCAGTGGACAGGGCTTGGGCACTGAAGCTTTCTTT. It codes for CASSGQGLGTEAFF.

This clonotype was seen ten or more times. The gene calls are TRBV29-1 and TRBJ1-2; 9 positions agree with TRBD1. The CDR3 spans 15 residues. From germline, CDR1 is SQVTM and CDR2 ANQGSEA. J lost 6 bases, V lost 7 bases, and 15 bases had no gene match. This CDR3 is CSGWGIEGQGDGYTF. The CDR3 DNA sequence: TGCAGCGGTTGGGGAATAGAGGGACAGGGTGATGGCTACACCTTC.

This clonotype was found a few times. The chain couples TRBV5-1 to TRBJ2-3; the D gene is possibly TRBD2 (5 bases). Germline loops: CDR1 SGHRS, CDR2 YFSETQ. The CDR3 extends over 13 amino acids. Trimming stripped 4 bases from V and 6 bases from J, with 12 bases between. CDR3 sequence reads: CASSRGSADTQYF. In nucleotides, the CDR3 is TGCGCCAGCAGCCGGGGTTCCGCGGATACGCAGTATTTT.

This chain joins TRBV29-1 and TRBJ1-2; D remains unclear. Germline V gene lookup returns CDR1 SQVTM and CDR2 ANQGSEA. This CDR3 contains 11 residues. V dropped 5 bases and J dropped 8 bases, with 12 bases sitting between them. The CDR3 is CSVYSPGGYTF. The CDR3 bases are TGCAGCGTTTATAGCCCTGGGGGCTACACCTTC.

This clonotype was recorded at least ten times. The genes are TRBV28 and TRBJ1-6, with 9 bases that match TRBD1. The V and J ends lost 8 bases and 9 bases, in that order; junction bases with no gene match: 11. In germline, CDR1 is MDHEN, CDR2 SYDVKM. The CDR3 is made up of 15 amino acids. The CDR3 sequence: CASHDPQGAGSPLHF. CDR3 bases: TGTGCCAGCCATGATCCACAGGGGGCCGGTTCACCCCTCCACTTT.

This clonotype was seen at least ten times. V gene TRBV10-1 combines with J gene TRBJ2-7; 14 positions match TRBD2. Trimming cost V 6 bases and J 4 bases; bases outside gene matches: 5. The CDR3 spans 15 residues. Germline V CDR1 and CDR2: WNHNN, SYGVQD (reference sequence). CDR3 in amino acids: CASSPGLAGVYEQYF. The CDR3 DNA is TGCGCCAGCAGCCCGGGACTAGCGGGAGTTTACGAGCAGTACTTC.

This clonotype occurred many times. This chain uses TRBV25-1 with TRBJ1-1; weak D call: TRBD1 (5 bases). Deletions cut 6 bases from V and 1 base from J, with 9 bases between. Germline CDR1 MGHDK, CDR2 SYGVNS. CDR3 length equals 13 residues. CDR3 DNA sequence: TGTGCCAGCAGACTCACAGGGAACACTGAAGCTTTCTTT. Protein product: CASRLTGNTEAFF.